This TCR beta chain was obtained from a study of CDR3 diversity in severe acne. As to this clonotype: A clone one base away is much larger, so this may be a read error.

This CDR3 is 14 amino acids long. Germline V gene data show CDR1 as SGHTS and CDR2 as YDEGEE. V gave up 3 bases and J gave up 0 bases, with 10 bases separating them. TCRdb reanalysed the PCR reads using MiXCR and keeps one entry per CDR3 protein. The data hold about 98,000 distinct CDR3 sequences, with 51% observed a single time. The chain combines TRBV5-8 with TRBJ2-7; perhaps TRBD2 as D (5 bases). Sequencing used blood. The clonotype was recovered from a male donor with acne. The CDR3 nucleotides read TGTGCCAGCAGCTACCCCGGGGACTCCTACGAGCAGTACTTC. Translated, it gives CASSYPGDSYEQYF.